This TCR beta chain was captured by sequencing in a study of T cells in Graves' hyperthyroidism and ophthalmopathy. General study points: By a 13 V-J model, ophthalmopathy was set apart from stable hyperthyroidism.

TCR beta CDR3 regions were amplified from RNA transcripts. HTBI primers were the set used in a first-round RT-PCR of the TCR CDR3. TCRdb reprocessed the multiplex PCR reads with MiXCR, giving one entry per CDR3 protein. The sample consists of under 350,000 distinct CDR3 sequences, roughly 23% of them appearing once. Subjects aged 18 to 65 presented with newly diagnosed hyperthyroidism of less than 2 months' duration. Deletions cut 4 bases from V and 1 base from J, with 12 bases between. Looked up from germline, CDR1 is MDHEN and CDR2 is SYDVKM. The length of the CDR3 is 15 residues. As to this clonotype: Antigen: not known.

The sequenced sample consisted of blood. The origin of this receptor is a woman in her forties or fifties with Graves' hyperthyroidism. This chain joins TRBV28 and TRBJ2-3; D might be TRBD1 (5 bases). The CDR3 is CASSSLGRGTDTQYF. The CDR3 DNA reads TGTGCCAGCAGTTCTCTGGGCAGGGGCACAGATACGCAGTATTTT. Filled out from reference TRBV28 and TRBJ2-3, the complete variable domain reads DVKVTQSSRYLVKRTGEKVFLECVQDMDHENMFWYRQDPGLGLRLIYFSYDVKMKEKGDIPEGYSVSREKKERFSLILESASTNQTSMYLCASSSLGRGTDTQYFGPGTRLTVL.